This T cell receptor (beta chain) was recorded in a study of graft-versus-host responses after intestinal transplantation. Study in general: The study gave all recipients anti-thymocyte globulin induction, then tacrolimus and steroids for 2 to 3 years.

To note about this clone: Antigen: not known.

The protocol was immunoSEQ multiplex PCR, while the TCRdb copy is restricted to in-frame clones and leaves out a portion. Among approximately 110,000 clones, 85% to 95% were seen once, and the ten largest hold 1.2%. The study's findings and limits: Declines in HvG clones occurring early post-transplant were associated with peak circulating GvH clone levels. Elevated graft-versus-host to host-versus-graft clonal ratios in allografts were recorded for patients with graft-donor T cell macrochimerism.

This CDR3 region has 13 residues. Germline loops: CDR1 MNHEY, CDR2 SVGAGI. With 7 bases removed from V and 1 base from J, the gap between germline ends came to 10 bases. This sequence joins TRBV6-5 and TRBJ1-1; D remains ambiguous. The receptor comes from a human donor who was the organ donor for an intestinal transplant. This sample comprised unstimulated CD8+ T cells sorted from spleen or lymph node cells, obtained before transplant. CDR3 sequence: CASMYMENTEAFF. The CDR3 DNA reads TGTGCCAGCATGTATATGGAGAACACTGAAGCTTTCTTT.